The 21 T cell receptor beta chains below were found in one sample sequenced in a study of cytomegalovirus exposure and HLA in healthy donors. Produced via immunoSEQ multiplex PCR; TCRdb's table is partial and in-frame only. The repertoire holds hundreds of thousands of clones, with 80% to 90% as singletons. Sequencing input: PBMCs. These receptors originate from a woman younger than 30 in good health and CMV-seropositive.

CDR3: CASSSRTGVGYGYTF. DNA of the CDR3: TGTGCCAGCAGTTCTCGGACAGGGGTAGGCTATGGCTACACCTTC. V gene TRBV27 combines with J gene TRBJ1-2, with 9 bases fitting TRBD1. The CDR3 loop spans 15 amino acids. Germline values: CDR1 MNHEY, CDR2 SMNVEV (reference sequence). V lost 4 bases and J lost 4; bases outside the gene matches: 7.

The CDR3 nucleotides are TGTGCCAGCAGGGGAGGTAGGGACGGGGATTTCGCAACTAATGAAAAACTGTTTTTT. As protein: CASRGGRDGDFATNEKLFF. The V and J genes are TRBV9 and TRBJ1-4; TRBD1 might be the D (5 bases). V was cut by 5 bases and J by 0 bases, with 23 bases left in between. CDR3 length: 19 residues. Germline loops: CDR1 SGDLS, CDR2 YYNGEE.

V usage is TRBV5-6 and J usage is TRBJ1-1; D is unclear. V was trimmed by 0 bases and J by 4 bases, leaving 10 bases between them. The CDR3 runs to 14 residues. Germline CDR1 reads SGHDT; CDR2 reads YYEEEE. The CDR3 here is CASSLDPEGTEAFF. CDR3 in DNA: TGTGCCAGCAGCTTGGACCCGGAGGGCACTGAAGCTTTCTTT.

This chain uses TRBV28 with TRBJ2-1, with TRBD2 matching 8 bases. Germline assignment: CDR1 MDHEN and CDR2 SYDVKM. After removal of 6 bases from V and 1 base from J, the junction contained 5 bases not matched to a gene. CDR3 length equals 15 residues. The DNA of the CDR3 is TGTGCCAGCAGGGGACTAGATCTTTCCTACAATGAGCAGTTCTTC. This translates into CASRGLDLSYNEQFF. The entire variable domain, with the rest obtained from reference TRBV28 and TRBJ2-1, is as follows: DVKVTQSSRYLVKRTGEKVFLECVQDMDHENMFWYRQDPGLGLRLIYFSYDVKMKEKGDIPEGYSVSREKKERFSLILESASTNQTSMYLCASRGLDLSYNEQFFGPGTRLTVL.

V is TRBV9 and J is TRBJ1-1, with TRBD1 matching over 7 bases. The CDR3 spans 16 residues. Trimming removed 4 bases from V and 6 bases from J; junction bases left unmatched: 15. CDR1 is SGDLS and CDR2 is YYNGEE in the germline V gene. The CDR3 DNA reads as TGTGCCAGCAGCCCCGGGACAGCTAACTTAGGTCCTGAAGCTTTCTTT. Translating it yields CASSPGTANLGPEAFF.

This sequence joins TRBV6-6 and TRBJ1-3; perhaps TRBD1 as D (5 bases). V was pared by 6 bases and J by 2 bases, with 14 bases between. CDR1 and CDR2 (germline): MNHNY, SVGAGI (reference sequence). This CDR3 region has 15 residues. CDR3 nucleotide sequence: TGTGCCAGCAGCAGACTCGGGACTACTGGAAACACCATATATTTT. Translation gives CASSRLGTTGNTIYF.

The gene calls are TRBV6-5 and TRBJ1-5; D is perhaps TRBD1 (5 bases). The V gene's germline CDR1 is MNHEY and CDR2 SVGAGI. CDR3 length: 13 residues. V shed 6 bases and J shed 4 bases, with 10 bases lying between them. This chain's CDR3 is CASSRTPNQPQHF. Written as DNA, the CDR3 is TGTGCCAGCAGCCGGACACCTAATCAGCCCCAGCATTTT.

As concerns this clone: At one end, the junction sequence differs from germline, possibly due to a read error. The rearrangement joins TRBV7-2 to TRBJ2-1; D unclear. From germline, CDR1 is SGHTA and CDR2 FQGNSA. CDR3 length: 15 residues. The CDR3 sequence: CASTIPDLGFLERFF. The DNA of the CDR3 is TGTGCCAGCACCATTCCAGACCTAGGATTTCTAGAGCGGTTCTTC.

The chain is built from TRBV5-1 and TRBJ2-2, with a tentative D call TRBD2 (5 bases). The CDR3 length is 14 residues. Germline lookup yields CDR1 SGHRS and CDR2 YFSETQ. V shed 2 bases and J shed 6 bases, with 11 bases lying between them. CDR3 DNA: TGCGCCAGCAGCTTCCGGGATGCGGCCGGGGAGCTGTTTTTT. Translated, it gives CASSFRDAAGELFF. The entire variable domain, with the rest obtained from reference TRBV5-1 and TRBJ2-2, is as follows: KAGVTQTPRYLIKTRGQQVTLSCSPISGHRSVSWYQQTPGQGLQFLFEYFSETQRNKGNFPGRFSGRQFSNSRSEMNVSTLELGDSALYLCASSFRDAAGELFFGEGSRLTVL.

This clone was counted once. The chain carries TRBV6-5 and TRBJ2-7; 7 bases match TRBD2. Germline V gene data show CDR1 as MNHEY and CDR2 as SVGAGI. The CDR3 runs to 14 residues. V was pared by 8 bases and J by 2 bases, with 9 bases of the junction left unmatched. DNA for the CDR3: TGTGCCAGCGCACGGGGTAGCGGGCCCTACGAGCAGTACTTC. It is translated as CASARGSGPYEQYF.

The rearrangement links TRBV28 to TRBJ1-3; 9 nucleotides align to TRBD1. The length of the CDR3 is 17 residues. V lost 5 bases, J lost 3 bases, and 11 bases stayed unmatched. Germline assignment: CDR1 MDHEN and CDR2 SYDVKM. The DNA for the CDR3 is TGTGCCAGCAGTCCGACCCGGACAGGGGCTTATGGAAACACCATATATTTT. It yields the protein CASSPTRTGAYGNTIYF.

CDR3 DNA: TGCAGTGCTACGACAGGCGAAGCTTTCTTT. Translation gives CSATTGEAFF. The J gene is TRBJ1-1, the V gene TRBV20-1; D possibly corresponds to TRBD1 (6 bases). This CDR3 is 10 amino acids long. Germline V gene lookup returns CDR1 DFQATT and CDR2 SNEGSKA (reference sequence). V shed 4 bases and J shed 8 bases, with 8 bases lying between them.

A note on this clone: Other DNA sequences from this sample encode an identical CDR3 as well. The gene calls are TRBV9 and TRBJ2-7; the match to TRBD2 covers 7 bases. CDR1 is SGDLS, CDR2 YYNGEE, per germline. V lost 4 bases, J lost 4 bases, and 2 bases stayed unmatched. The CDR3 contains 12 residues. CDR3 coding DNA: TGTGCCAGCAGCCCCGGGGGGTACGAGCAGTACTTC. Residues: CASSPGGYEQYF. Full variable domain (outside the CDR3, taken from reference TRBV9 and TRBJ2-7): DSGVTQTPKHLITATGQRVTLRCSPRSGDLSVYWYQQSLDQGLQFLIQYYNGEERAKGNILERFSAQQFPDLHSELNLSSLELGDSALYFCASSPGGYEQYFGPGTRLTVT.

This sequence joins TRBV6-6 and TRBJ2-7, with 9 nucleotides matching TRBD1. Germline assignment: CDR1 MNHNY and CDR2 SVGAGI (reference sequence). This CDR3 has 13 amino acids. V lost 4 bases and J lost 5; bases outside the gene matches: 3. The CDR3 loop reads CASSSGQGNEQYF. The CDR3 nucleotides are TGTGCCAGCAGTTCAGGACAGGGGAACGAGCAGTACTTC.

The DNA of the CDR3 is TGTGCCAGCAGCCGACTAGCCTTCCCCGGGGAGCTGTTTTTT. Translating gives CASSRLAFPGELFF. This chain connects TRBV11-2 to TRBJ2-2, with 7 bases matching TRBD2. V was clipped by 5 bases and J by 6 bases; unmatched bases: 6. Germline V gene data show CDR1 as SGHAT and CDR2 as FQNNGV. The CDR3 sequence is 14 residues long.

The chain combines TRBV7-6 with TRBJ2-7; 12 bases fit TRBD1. This CDR3 is 18 amino acids long. The germline CDR1 and CDR2 sequences are SGHVS and FNYEAQ. With V trimmed by 0 bases and J by 7 bases, 13 bases remained unmatched. DNA for the CDR3: TGTGCCAGCAGCTTAGCCTTTGCGGGACAGGGGGCGCGAGGTGAGCAGTACTTC. It specifies CASSLAFAGQGARGEQYF.

This chain uses TRBV5-1 with TRBJ2-7; 12 bases are a match to TRBD1. The germline V gene encodes CDR1 SGHRS and CDR2 YFSETQ. The CDR3 is made up of 14 amino acids. V dropped 3 bases and J dropped 6; count of bases not matched to a gene: 4. The CDR3 sequence is CASSSGQGAGEQYF. CDR3 nucleotides: TGCGCCAGCAGCTCGGGACAGGGGGCAGGCGAGCAGTACTTC. Combining the CDR3 with reference TRBV5-1 and TRBJ2-7 gives the whole variable domain KAGVTQTPRYLIKTRGQQVTLSCSPISGHRSVSWYQQTPGQGLQFLFEYFSETQRNKGNFPGRFSGRQFSNSRSEMNVSTLELGDSALYLCASSSGQGAGEQYFGPGTRLTVT.

V usage is TRBV29-1 and J usage is TRBJ2-1; D is uncertain. Germline lookup yields CDR1 SQVTM and CDR2 ANQGSEA. The CDR3 contains 13 residues. Trimming left V 0 bases short and J 8 bases short, with 11 bases between. In DNA, the CDR3 is TGCAGCGTTGAAGATGCTCTTATAGATGAGCAGTTCTTC. Protein: CSVEDALIDEQFF.

The rearrangement links TRBV5-1 to TRBJ2-7; 10 nucleotides agree with TRBD2. CDR1 is SGHRS, CDR2 YFSETQ, per germline. The CDR3 totals 15 residues. Trimming removed 1 base from V and 6 bases from J; junction bases left unmatched: 7. CDR3 DNA sequence: TGCGCCAGCAGCTTGAGTGGTAGCGGGAGGCCCGAGCAGTACTTC. Protein: CASSLSGSGRPEQYF. The full variable domain, in which reference TRBV5-1 and TRBJ2-7 provide the parts outside the CDR3, is KAGVTQTPRYLIKTRGQQVTLSCSPISGHRSVSWYQQTPGQGLQFLFEYFSETQRNKGNFPGRFSGRQFSNSRSEMNVSTLELGDSALYLCASSLSGSGRPEQYFGPGTRLTVT.

V and J are TRBV5-6 and TRBJ1-2, with TRBD1 identical over 7 bases. From germline, CDR1 is SGHDT and CDR2 YYEEEE. Germline trimming cut 4 bases from V and 3 bases from J; bases unmatched to any gene: 12. CDR3 length: 16 amino acids. The CDR3 coding sequence is TGTGCCAGCAGCCCAAACGGACAGGCCGGAGACTATGGCTACACCTTC. Translated, it gives CASSPNGQAGDYGYTF. The entire variable domain, with the rest obtained from reference TRBV5-6 and TRBJ1-2, is as follows: DAGVTQSPTHLIKTRGQQVTLRCSPKSGHDTVSWYQQALGQGPQFIFQYYEEEERQRGNFPDRFSGHQFPNYSSELNVNALLLGDSALYLCASSPNGQAGDYGYTFGSGTRLTVV.

CDR3 region: CATWDRFISSTGELFF. In DNA, the CDR3 is TGTGCCACCTGGGACAGGTTCATCTCCAGTACGGGGGAGCTGTTTTTT. The V and J genes are TRBV28 and TRBJ2-2, with 8 bases that match TRBD1. This CDR3 has 16 residues. The V gene's germline CDR1 is MDHEN and CDR2 SYDVKM. V dropped 10 bases and J dropped 8; count of bases not matched to a gene: 18.